This TCR beta chain emerged from a study of radiotherapy plus CTLA-4 blockade in lung cancer (dated by TCRdb to the late 2010s). Notes on the research overall: Among the enrolled patients, roughly 17% had an objective response, and 25% to 35% reached disease control. General findings and caveats noted by the study authors: TCR clones derived from tumors expanded in peripheral blood after treatment with radiotherapy and ipilimumab. Increased serum interferon-beta after radiation, together with early dynamic changes in blood T cell clones, were reported to be the strongest predictors of response.

Details on this clone: There is no known antigen for this receptor. The input lacks base qualities; no much larger clone sits a single base away.

The library was prepared using the immunoSEQ multiplex PCR assay. Held by TCRdb, this immuneACCESS table contains in-frame sequences only and omits some clones. Under half of the omission traces to an unresolved V gene where checked; the cause of the rest is unknown. The table for this sample lists about 59,000 clones; about 70% of them were counted only once. The ten largest clonotypes hold about 9% of the sample. The V and J ends are trimmed by 5 bases and 1 base, leaving 9 bases between them. Via the germline V gene, CDR1 is SGHTA and CDR2 FQGTGA. Inclusive of the bounding cysteine and phenylalanine, the CDR3 is 15 residues long. This entry keeps only the CDR3 DNA: 45 bases, framed from base 1. The study tested focal radiation therapy combined with CTLA-4 blockade (ipilimumab) in patients with chemo-refractory metastatic non-small-cell lung cancer.

This sequence uses TRBV7-3 and TRBJ2-6; the D segment could be TRBD2, given 5 matching bases. The clonotype comes from a human donor with non-small cell lung cancer whose response to radiotherapy plus ipilimumab could not be evaluated. This specimen consisted of peripheral blood, obtained from a patient treated with radiotherapy plus ipilimumab. The CDR3 region reads CASSAPGSGANVLTF. The nucleotide sequence reads TGTGCCAGCAGCGCCCCGGGGTCTGGGGCCAACGTCCTGACTTTC.